This TCR beta chain was recorded in a study of a mutant IDH1 vaccine in newly diagnosed glioma. At the level of the study: Earlier care involved radiotherapy, temozolomide, or both, and the majority received both. General study points: Pseudoprogression apparently lacked any relation to changes in top peripheral T cell clonotypes. Among patients, 80% to 95% showed immune responses induced by the vaccine.

This clone was observed a single time. The antigen remains undetermined. The CDR3 covers 12 residues. V was shortened by 0 bases and J by 5 bases, with 5 bases between the two germline ends. From germline, CDR1 is SGDLS and CDR2 YYNGEE. Stated time point: baseline, week 1 (first vaccination visit). Treatment: pre-vaccination baseline after standard-of-care therapy. Donor diagnoses consisted of new WHO grade 3 or 4 IDH1-mutant, ATRX-lost astrocytomas. Sequenced by immunoSEQ multiplex PCR; TCRdb stores in-frame clones only, minus some. Here the sample spans around 92,000 clones, 70% to 90% being singletons.

The clonotype originates from a woman between 45 and 60 years old with glioma. Sequences were derived from PBMCs, sampled from a glioma patient treated with radiotherapy, temozolomide or both. The chain couples TRBV9 to TRBJ2-5; D is ambiguous. The CDR3 DNA is TGTGCCAGCAGCGTAGCGTCGGAGACCCAGTACTTC. Encoded protein: CASSVASETQYF.